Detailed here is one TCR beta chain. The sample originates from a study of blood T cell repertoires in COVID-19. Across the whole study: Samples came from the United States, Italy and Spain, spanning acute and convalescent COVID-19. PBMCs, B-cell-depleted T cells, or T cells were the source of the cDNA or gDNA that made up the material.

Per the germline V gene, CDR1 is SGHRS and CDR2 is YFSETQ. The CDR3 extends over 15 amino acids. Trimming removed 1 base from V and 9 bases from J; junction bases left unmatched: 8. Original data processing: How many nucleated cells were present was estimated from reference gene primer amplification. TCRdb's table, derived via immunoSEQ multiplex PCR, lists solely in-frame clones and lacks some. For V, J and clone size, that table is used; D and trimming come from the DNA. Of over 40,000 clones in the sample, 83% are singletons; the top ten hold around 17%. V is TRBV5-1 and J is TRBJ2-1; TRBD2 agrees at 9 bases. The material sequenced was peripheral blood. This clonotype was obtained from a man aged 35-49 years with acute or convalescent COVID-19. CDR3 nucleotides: TGCGCCAGCAGCTTGTCCCGCGGGGGGGGCGGTGAGCAGTTCTTC. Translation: CASSLSRGGGGEQFF.